The 21 T cell receptor beta chains presented below share a single source sample, sequenced in a study of blood T cell repertoires in COVID-19. Only in-frame clones appear in the TCRdb table, and some are missing; sequencing was by immunoSEQ multiplex PCR. The table lists more than 150,000 clones, under 90% of them singletons. The sequenced sample consisted of peripheral blood. The source of these receptors is a human donor in a cohort sampled during active COVID-19.

In its sample, this clone was seen a few times. This chain uses TRBV9 with TRBJ2-7; the match to TRBD1 covers 8 bases. Germline V gives CDR1 SGDLS, CDR2 YYNGEE. This CDR3 region has 13 residues. J gave up 5 bases and V 7 bases, and 8 bases lay outside the gene matches. The CDR3 nucleotides read TGTGCCAGCTCACCACAGGGGGACAACGAGCAGTACTTC. It specifies CASSPQGDNEQYF.

The gene calls are TRBV7-9 and TRBJ1-1; D not resolved. CDR1 is SEHNR, CDR2 FQNEAQ, per germline (reference sequence). This CDR3 is 13 amino acids long. V lost 2 bases, J lost 0 bases, and 4 bases lay in between. CDR3 residues: CASSLLVNTEAFF. CDR3 coding DNA: TGTGCCAGCAGCTTACTAGTGAACACTGAAGCTTTCTTT.

The gene calls are TRBV28 and TRBJ1-2; 8 bases are a match to TRBD1. There are 14 residues in the CDR3. Germline V gene lookup returns CDR1 MDHEN and CDR2 SYDVKM. V was clipped by 4 bases and J by 4 bases; unmatched bases: 5. The CDR3 DNA follows: TGTGCCAGCAGTTCGGACAGGGATCCCTATGGCTACACCTTC. Encoded protein: CASSSDRDPYGYTF.

This chain uses TRBV9 with TRBJ1-1; a possible D gene is TRBD1 (5 bases). CDR3 length: 12 amino acids. Between the trimmed V and J ends, which lost 4 bases and 8 bases, there was a span of 12 bases. Germline V CDR1 and CDR2: SGDLS, YYNGEE. CDR3 loop: CASSPFRGEAFF. CDR3 in DNA: TGTGCCAGCAGCCCATTTAGGGGAGAAGCTTTCTTT.

The table lists this clone with a few counts. The chain is built from TRBV6-5 and TRBJ1-2; D perhaps matches TRBD1 (5 bases). V lost 6 bases, J lost 6 bases, and 20 bases lay in between. The CDR3 is made up of 15 amino acids. Germline CDR1 and CDR2: MNHEY and SVGAGI. The CDR3 sequence: CASRTGVAPGHGYTF. CDR3 DNA sequence: TGTGCCAGCAGGACGGGGGTCGCCCCGGGCCATGGCTACACCTTC.

The genes are TRBV3-1 (or the pseudogene TRBV3-2) and TRBJ1-4; no clear D. This CDR3 is built from 13 residues. V shed 1 base and J shed 4 bases, with 4 bases lying between them. CDR1 LGHDT and CDR2 YNNKEL come from the germline V gene (reference sequence). The CDR3 bases are TGTGCCAGCAGCCAAGCCCATAATGAAAAACTGTTTTTT. Amino acid sequence: CASSQAHNEKLFF.

The CDR3 here is CASSQGLAGGLYNEQFF. Written as DNA, the CDR3 is TGTGCCAGCAGCCAAGGCCTAGCGGGGGGCCTTTACAATGAGCAGTTCTTC. The V and J genes are TRBV4-2 and TRBJ2-1, with 11 bases lining up with TRBD2. Germline trimming cut 1 base from V and 4 bases from J; bases unmatched to any gene: 6. In germline, CDR1 is LGHNA, CDR2 YNFKEQ. CDR3 length: 17 amino acids.

The rearrangement joins TRBV10-2 to TRBJ2-6; 7 bases agree with TRBD2. V lost 5 bases and J lost 0; bases outside the gene matches: 7. Germline V gene lookup returns CDR1 WSHSY and CDR2 SAAADI. CDR3 size: 17 residues. In nucleotides, the CDR3 is TGCGCCAGCAGTAAGAGGGAGGGAGTCTCTGGGGCCAACGTCCTGACTTTC. Its translation is CASSKREGVSGANVLTF.

The V and J genes are TRBV25-1 and TRBJ2-7; TRBD1 aligns across 10 bases. Germline V gives CDR1 MGHDK, CDR2 SYGVNS. This CDR3 has 14 amino acids. J gave up 5 bases and V 3 bases, and 4 bases lay outside the gene matches. CDR3 in amino acids: CASSDRTGGHEQYF. CDR3 bases: TGTGCCAGCAGTGACAGGACAGGGGGACACGAGCAGTACTTC.

The chain couples TRBV19 to TRBJ2-1; 9 nucleotides align to TRBD1. Germline CDR1 reads LNHDA; CDR2 reads SQIVND (reference sequence). This CDR3 is 14 amino acids long. The V and J ends lost 10 bases and 5 bases, in that order; junction bases with no gene match: 9. In DNA form, the CDR3 reads TGTGCCACCAGACGGACAGGGGCGAACAATGAGCAGTTCTTC. Translation gives CATRRTGANNEQFF.

The chain carries TRBV29-1 and TRBJ2-1; a weak D match, TRBD1 (5 bases). The CDR3 length is 16 residues. V lost 6 bases and J 4 bases, leaving 22 bases between the germline ends. Germline lookup yields CDR1 SQVTM and CDR2 ANQGSEA. The CDR3 here is CSVRRTPMALYNEQFF. CDR3 bases: TGCAGCGTCCGCAGGACACCCATGGCCCTATACAATGAGCAGTTCTTC.

The table lists this clone with a few counts. The V call is TRBV2, the J call TRBJ1-5; no clear D. Germline lookup yields CDR1 SNHLY and CDR2 FYNNEI. V was clipped by 8 bases and J by 7 bases, with 9 bases between them. The length of the CDR3 is 11 residues. CDR3 nucleotides: TGTGCCAGCTCGTCAGGCCAGCCCCAGCATTTT. Translation: CASSSGQPQHF. The full variable domain, rest sourced from reference TRBV2 and TRBJ1-5, is EPEVTQTPSHQVTQMGQEVILRCVPISNHLYFYWYRQILGQKVEFLVSFYNNEISEKSEIFDDQFSVERPDGSNFTLKIRSTKLEDSAMYFCASSSGQPQHFGDGTRLSIL.

The CDR3 here is CASSPLGLATDTQYF. CDR3 sequence (DNA): TGTGCCAGCAGCCCGCTGGGACTAGCCACAGATACGCAGTATTTT. This chain joins TRBV2 and TRBJ2-3, with TRBD2 identical over 9 bases. Trimming cost V 6 bases and J 2 bases; bases outside gene matches: 6. CDR3 size: 15 residues. CDR1 is SNHLY and CDR2 is FYNNEI in the germline V gene.

V and J are TRBV5-6 and TRBJ1-1; the D gene is possibly TRBD1 (6 bases). Germline V gene sequence: CDR1 SGHDT, CDR2 YYEEEE. Trimming stripped 2 bases from V and 6 bases from J, with 14 bases between. CDR3 size: 14 residues. For the CDR3, the DNA is TGTGCCAGCAGCTTTAATAGGGGGAGATCTGAAGCTTTCTTT. Translation: CASSFNRGRSEAFF.

V and J are TRBV21-1 and TRBJ2-7; the DNA was not compared with TRBD1, the D call given in the table. TRBV21-1 is designated a pseudogene. The CDR3 has 13 amino acids. DNA for the CDR3: TGTGCCAGCACACAGGGGTGGACCTACGAGCAGTACTTC. Its translation: CASTQGWTYEQYF.

The chain has TRBV5-1 and TRBJ2-6; 7 bases are shared with TRBD1. The ends lost 4 bases at V and 0 bases at J; junction bases unmatched: 10. The CDR3 length is 18 residues. The V gene's germline CDR1 is SGHRS and CDR2 YFSETQ. Written as DNA, the CDR3 is TGCGCCAGCAGCCCGGGACAGCTTCCTAGCTCTGGGGCCAACGTCCTGACTTTC. Translated: CASSPGQLPSSGANVLTF.

V gene TRBV5-1 combines with J gene TRBJ2-7, with TRBD1 as a possible D gene (7 bases). Trimming took 4 bases from V and 3 from J, leaving 17 bases between them. CDR3 length equals 15 residues. Germline CDR1 reads SGHRS; CDR2 reads YFSETQ. CDR3 region: CASSRTGGALYEQYF. DNA for the CDR3: TGCGCCAGCAGCCGGACAGGAGGGGCCCTCTACGAGCAGTACTTC.

This sequence joins TRBV7-8 and TRBJ2-7; TRBD2 agrees at 11 bases. This CDR3 contains 14 residues. Germline V CDR1 and CDR2: SGHVS, FQNEAQ. After removal of 3 bases from V and 4 bases from J, the junction contained 2 bases not matched to a gene. Here the CDR3 reads CASSLTSGAYEQYF. CDR3 in DNA: TGTGCCAGCAGCTTGACTAGCGGGGCTTACGAGCAGTACTTC. Together with reference TRBV7-8 and TRBJ2-7, the CDR3 gives the full variable domain: GAGVSQSPRYKVAKRGQDVALRCDPISGHVSLFWYQQALGQGPEFLTYFQNEAQLDKSGLPSDRFFAERPEGSVSTLKIQRTQQEDSAVYLCASSLTSGAYEQYFGPGTRLTVT.

The chain employs TRBV7-9 and TRBJ1-1, with D hard to call. Germline CDR1 SEHNR, CDR2 FQNEAQ (reference sequence). Trimming shortened V by 5 bases and J by 0 bases, and 7 bases separated the two germline ends. The CDR3 runs 13 residues. The CDR3 sequence is CASSPNMNTEAFF. The CDR3 DNA is TGTGCCAGCAGCCCGAACATGAACACTGAAGCTTTCTTT.

This sequence joins TRBV7-2 and TRBJ2-5; possible D gene TRBD2, 6 bases. CDR3 size: 15 residues. Trimming shortened V by 3 bases and J by 2 bases, and 13 bases separated the two germline ends. CDR1 SGHTA and CDR2 FQGNSA come from the germline V gene. The CDR3 loop is CASSFASVGQETQYF. CDR3 coding DNA: TGTGCCAGCAGCTTTGCTAGCGTCGGACAAGAGACCCAGTACTTC.

The chain is built from TRBV4-1 and TRBJ2-7; D might be TRBD1 (6 bases). The CDR3 is made up of 16 amino acids. Germline lookup yields CDR1 MGHRA and CDR2 YSYEKL. V lost 1 base to trimming and J lost 5 bases, with 18 bases between them. CDR3 nucleotide sequence: TGCGCCAGCAGCCAAGTCCCACAGGGCGAGGGGAACGAGCAGTACTTC. Amino acids: CASSQVPQGEGNEQYF.